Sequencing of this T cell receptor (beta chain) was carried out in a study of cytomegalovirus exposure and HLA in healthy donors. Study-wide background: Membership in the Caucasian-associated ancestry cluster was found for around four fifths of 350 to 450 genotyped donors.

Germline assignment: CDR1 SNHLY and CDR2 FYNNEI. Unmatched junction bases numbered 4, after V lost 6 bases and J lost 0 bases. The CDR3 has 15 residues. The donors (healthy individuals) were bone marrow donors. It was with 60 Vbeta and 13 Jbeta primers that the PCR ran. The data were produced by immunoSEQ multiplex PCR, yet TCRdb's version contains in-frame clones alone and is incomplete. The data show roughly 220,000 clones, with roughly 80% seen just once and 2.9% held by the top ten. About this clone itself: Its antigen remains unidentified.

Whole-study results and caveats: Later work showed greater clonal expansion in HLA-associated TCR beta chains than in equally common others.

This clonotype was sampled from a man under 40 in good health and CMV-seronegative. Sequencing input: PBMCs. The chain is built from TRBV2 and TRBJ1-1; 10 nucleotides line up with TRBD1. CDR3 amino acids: CASRMGQGMNTEAFF. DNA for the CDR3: TGTGCCAGCAGAATGGGACAGGGGATGAACACTGAAGCTTTCTTT. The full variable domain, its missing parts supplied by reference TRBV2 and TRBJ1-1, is EPEVTQTPSHQVTQMGQEVILRCVPISNHLYFYWYRQILGQKVEFLVSFYNNEISEKSEIFDDQFSVERPDGSNFTLKIRSTKLEDSAMYFCASRMGQGMNTEAFFGQGTRLTVV.